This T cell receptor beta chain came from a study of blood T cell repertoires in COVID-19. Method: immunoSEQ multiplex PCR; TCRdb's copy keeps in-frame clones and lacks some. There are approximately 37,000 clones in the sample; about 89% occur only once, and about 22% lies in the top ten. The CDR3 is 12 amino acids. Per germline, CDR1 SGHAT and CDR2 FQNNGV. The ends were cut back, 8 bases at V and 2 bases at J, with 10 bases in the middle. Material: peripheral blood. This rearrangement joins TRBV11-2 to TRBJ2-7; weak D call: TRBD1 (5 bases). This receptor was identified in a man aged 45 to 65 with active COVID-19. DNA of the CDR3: TGTGCCAGCGGTACAGGAACCTACGAGCAGTACTTC. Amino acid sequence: CASGTGTYEQYF.